The source of this T cell receptor beta chain is a study of T cell responses to AZD1222 COVID-19 vaccine. Note on this clone: The antigen remains undetermined.

CDR3 size: 16 residues. V shed 7 bases, J shed 0 bases, and the junction held 9 bases outside the gene matches. Germline CDR1 LNHDA, CDR2 SQIVND (reference sequence). Sequenced by immunoSEQ multiplex PCR; TCRdb stores in-frame clones only, minus some. The data hold roughly 150,000 clones, with roughly 93% observed a single time. Study-wide points: Rises in breadth and depth of Spike-specific TCRs came after two AZD1222 doses. Clonal diversity may have been underestimated in mostly white British donors. Regions 160-218 and 743-854 held dominance among vaccine-associated CD4 TCRs, which spanned spike.

The sequencing here drew on peripheral blood, taken 28 days after the second AZD1222 dose. The chain couples TRBV19 to TRBJ2-1; 7 bases agree with TRBD1. This clonotype was obtained from an adult who received the AZD1222 COVID-19 vaccine. For the CDR3, the DNA is TGTGCCAGTACCTCTGGGACAGCCCGCTCCTACAATGAGCAGTTCTTC. This encodes CASTSGTARSYNEQFF. Variable domain in full (rest from reference TRBV19 and TRBJ2-1): DGGITQSPKYLFRKEGQNVTLSCEQNLNHDAMYWYRQDPGQGLRLIYYSQIVNDFQKGDIAEGYSVSREKKESFPLTVTSAQKNPTAFYLCASTSGTARSYNEQFFGPGTRLTVL.